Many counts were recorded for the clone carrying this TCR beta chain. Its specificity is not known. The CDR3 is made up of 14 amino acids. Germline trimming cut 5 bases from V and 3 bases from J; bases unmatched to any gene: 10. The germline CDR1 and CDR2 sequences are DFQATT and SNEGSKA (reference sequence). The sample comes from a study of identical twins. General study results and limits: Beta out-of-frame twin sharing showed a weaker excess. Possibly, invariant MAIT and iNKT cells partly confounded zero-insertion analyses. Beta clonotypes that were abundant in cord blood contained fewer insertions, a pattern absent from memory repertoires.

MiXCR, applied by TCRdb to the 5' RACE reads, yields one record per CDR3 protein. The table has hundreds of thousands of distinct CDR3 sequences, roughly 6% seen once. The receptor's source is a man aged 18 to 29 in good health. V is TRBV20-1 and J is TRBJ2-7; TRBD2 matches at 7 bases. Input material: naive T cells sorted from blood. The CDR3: CSADFTGTIYEQYF. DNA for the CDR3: TGCAGTGCTGACTTTACCGGGACTATCTACGAGCAGTACTTC.